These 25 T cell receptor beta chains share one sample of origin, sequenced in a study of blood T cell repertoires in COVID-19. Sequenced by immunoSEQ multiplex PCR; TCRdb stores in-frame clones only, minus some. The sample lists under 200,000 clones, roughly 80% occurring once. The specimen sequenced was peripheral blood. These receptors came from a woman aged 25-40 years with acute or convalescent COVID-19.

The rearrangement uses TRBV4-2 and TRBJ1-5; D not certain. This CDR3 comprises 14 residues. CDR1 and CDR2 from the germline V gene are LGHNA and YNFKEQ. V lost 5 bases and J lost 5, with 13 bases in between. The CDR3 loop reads CASSAGKAYQPQHF. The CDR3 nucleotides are TGTGCCAGCAGCGCGGGGAAGGCGTATCAGCCCCAGCATTTT.

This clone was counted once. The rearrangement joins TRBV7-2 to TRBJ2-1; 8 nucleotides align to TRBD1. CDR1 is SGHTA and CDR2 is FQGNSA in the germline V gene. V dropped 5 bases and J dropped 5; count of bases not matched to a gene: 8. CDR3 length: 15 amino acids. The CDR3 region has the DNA TGTGCCAGCAGCCCAGGACAGGGCATCAACAATGAGCAGTTCTTC. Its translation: CASSPGQGINNEQFF.

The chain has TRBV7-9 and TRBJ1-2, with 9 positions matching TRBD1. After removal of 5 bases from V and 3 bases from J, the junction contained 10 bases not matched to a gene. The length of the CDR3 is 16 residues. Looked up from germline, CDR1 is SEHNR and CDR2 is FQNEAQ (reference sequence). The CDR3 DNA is TGTGCCAGCAGCCTCGTCCCGGGACAGGGCCACTATGGCTACACCTTC. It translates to CASSLVPGQGHYGYTF.

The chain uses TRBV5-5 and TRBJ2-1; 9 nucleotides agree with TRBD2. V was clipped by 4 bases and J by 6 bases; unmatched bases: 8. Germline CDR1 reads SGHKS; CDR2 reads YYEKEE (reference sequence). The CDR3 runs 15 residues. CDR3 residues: CASSPRLAERNEQFF. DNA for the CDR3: TGTGCCAGCAGCCCCCGACTAGCGGAACGCAATGAGCAGTTCTTC.

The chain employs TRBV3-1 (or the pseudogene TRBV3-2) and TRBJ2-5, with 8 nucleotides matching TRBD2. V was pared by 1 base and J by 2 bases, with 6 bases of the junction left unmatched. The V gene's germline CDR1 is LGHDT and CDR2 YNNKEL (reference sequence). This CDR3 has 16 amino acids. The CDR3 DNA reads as TGTGCCAGCAGCCAAGGGGCTAGCGGGCTACAAGAGACCCAGTACTTC. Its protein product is CASSQGASGLQETQYF.

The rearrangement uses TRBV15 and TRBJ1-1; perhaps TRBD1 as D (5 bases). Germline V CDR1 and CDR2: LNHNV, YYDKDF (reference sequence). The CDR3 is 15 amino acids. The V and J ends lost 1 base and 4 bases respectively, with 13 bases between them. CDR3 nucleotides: TGTGCCACCAGCAGAGGGGGGGTAAAAGGCACTGAAGCTTTCTTT. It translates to CATSRGGVKGTEAFF.

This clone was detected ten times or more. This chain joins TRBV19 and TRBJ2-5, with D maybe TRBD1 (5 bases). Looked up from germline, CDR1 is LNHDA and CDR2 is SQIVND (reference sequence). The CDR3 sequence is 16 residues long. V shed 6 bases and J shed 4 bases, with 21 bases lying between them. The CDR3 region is CASRREHGQPGETQYF. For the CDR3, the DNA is TGTGCCAGTAGAAGAGAGCATGGACAACCGGGAGAGACCCAGTACTTC.

DNA of the CDR3: TGCGCCAGCAGCCCGCCGGAGACAGGTGACTATGGCTACACCTTC. This translates into CASSPPETGDYGYTF. This chain connects TRBV5-1 to TRBJ1-2, with TRBD1 as a possible D gene (6 bases). CDR1 is SGHRS, CDR2 YFSETQ, per germline. V was cut by 4 bases and J by 3 bases, with 16 bases left in between. The CDR3 extends over 15 amino acids.

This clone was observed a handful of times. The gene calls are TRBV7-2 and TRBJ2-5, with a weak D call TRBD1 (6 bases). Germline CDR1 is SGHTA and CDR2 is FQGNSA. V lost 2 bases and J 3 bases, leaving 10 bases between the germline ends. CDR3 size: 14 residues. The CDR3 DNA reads TGTGCCAGCAGCTTAAGGTGGACAGAAGAGACCCAGTACTTC. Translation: CASSLRWTEETQYF.

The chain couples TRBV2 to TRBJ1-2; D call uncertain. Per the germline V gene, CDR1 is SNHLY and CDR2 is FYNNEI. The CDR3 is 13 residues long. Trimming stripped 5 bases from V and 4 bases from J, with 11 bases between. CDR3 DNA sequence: TGTGCCAGCAGTCCTCAGCGCATCTATGGCTACACCTTC. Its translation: CASSPQRIYGYTF.

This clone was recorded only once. CDR3 DNA: TGTGCCAGCAGCACTAGTCGAGGGGGCCCGGACATTCAGTACTTC. It encodes CASSTSRGGPDIQYF. V is TRBV7-2 and J is TRBJ2-4; 7 nucleotides line up with TRBD1. Trimming at V came to 5 bases and at J to 8 bases, leaving 12 bases not matched to a gene. The CDR3 covers 15 residues. The V gene's germline CDR1 is SGHTA and CDR2 FQGNSA.

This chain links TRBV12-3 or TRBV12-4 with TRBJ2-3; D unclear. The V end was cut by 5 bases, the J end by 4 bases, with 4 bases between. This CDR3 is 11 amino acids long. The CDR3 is CASSISDTQYF. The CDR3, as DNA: TGTGCCAGCAGTATATCAGATACGCAGTATTTT.

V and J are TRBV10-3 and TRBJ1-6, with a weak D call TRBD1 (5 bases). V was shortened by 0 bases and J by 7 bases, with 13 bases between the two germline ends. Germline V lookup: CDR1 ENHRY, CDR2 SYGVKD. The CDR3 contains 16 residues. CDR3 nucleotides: TGTGCCATCAGTGAGTCAGTCGGGCAGGGAAATTCACCCCTCCACTTT. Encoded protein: CAISESVGQGNSPLHF.

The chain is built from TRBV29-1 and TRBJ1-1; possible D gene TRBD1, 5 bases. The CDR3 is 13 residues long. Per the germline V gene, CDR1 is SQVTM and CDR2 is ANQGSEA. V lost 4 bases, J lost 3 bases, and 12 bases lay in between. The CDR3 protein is CSVVRGFDTEAFF. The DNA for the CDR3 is TGCAGCGTTGTCCGGGGGTTTGACACTGAAGCTTTCTTT.

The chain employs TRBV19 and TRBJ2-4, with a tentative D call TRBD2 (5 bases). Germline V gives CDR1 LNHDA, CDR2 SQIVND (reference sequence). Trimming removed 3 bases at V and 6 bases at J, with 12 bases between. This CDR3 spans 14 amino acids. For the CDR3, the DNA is TGTGCCAGTAGTATTACAGTCGGAGGAAACATTCAGTACTTC. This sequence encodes CASSITVGGNIQYF.

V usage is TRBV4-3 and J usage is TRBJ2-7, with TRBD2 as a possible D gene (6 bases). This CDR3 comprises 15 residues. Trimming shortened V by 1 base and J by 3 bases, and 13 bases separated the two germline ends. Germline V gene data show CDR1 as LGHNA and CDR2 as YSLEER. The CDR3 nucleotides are TGCGCCAGCAGCCAAGTTGGTAGCGGCTTCTACGAGCAGTACTTC. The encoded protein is CASSQVGSGFYEQYF.

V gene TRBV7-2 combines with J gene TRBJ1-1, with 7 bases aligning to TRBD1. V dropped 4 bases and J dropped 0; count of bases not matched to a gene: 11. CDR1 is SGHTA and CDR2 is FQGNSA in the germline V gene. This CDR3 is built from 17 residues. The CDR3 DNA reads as TGTGCCAGCAGCTCCCAAAGACAGGGAGTCTTGAACACTGAAGCTTTCTTT. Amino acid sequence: CASSSQRQGVLNTEAFF.

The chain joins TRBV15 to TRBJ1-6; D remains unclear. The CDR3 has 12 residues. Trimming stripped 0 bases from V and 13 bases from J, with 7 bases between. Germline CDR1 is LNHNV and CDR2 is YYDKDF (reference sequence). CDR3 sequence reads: CATSRDLRPLHF. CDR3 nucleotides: TGTGCCACCAGCAGAGATTTGCGGCCCCTCCACTTT.

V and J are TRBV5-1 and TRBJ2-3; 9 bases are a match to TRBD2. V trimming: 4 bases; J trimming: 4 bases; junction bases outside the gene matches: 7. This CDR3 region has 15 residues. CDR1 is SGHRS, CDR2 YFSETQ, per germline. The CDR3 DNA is TGCGCCAGCAGCAGGGCTAGCGGGGATTCAGATACGCAGTATTTT. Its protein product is CASSRASGDSDTQYF.

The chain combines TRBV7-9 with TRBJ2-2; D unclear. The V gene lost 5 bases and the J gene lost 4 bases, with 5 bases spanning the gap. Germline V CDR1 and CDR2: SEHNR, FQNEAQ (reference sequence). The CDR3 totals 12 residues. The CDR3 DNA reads TGTGCCAGCAGCCTTAGCACCGGGGAGCTGTTTTTT. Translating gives CASSLSTGELFF.

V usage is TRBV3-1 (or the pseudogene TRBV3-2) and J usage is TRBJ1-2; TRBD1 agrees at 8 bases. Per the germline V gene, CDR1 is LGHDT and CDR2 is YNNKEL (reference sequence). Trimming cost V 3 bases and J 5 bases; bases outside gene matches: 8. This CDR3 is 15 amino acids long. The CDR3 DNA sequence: TGTGCCAGCAGCCAGCCCTGGGACAGGCGGTATGGCTACACCTTC. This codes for CASSQPWDRRYGYTF.

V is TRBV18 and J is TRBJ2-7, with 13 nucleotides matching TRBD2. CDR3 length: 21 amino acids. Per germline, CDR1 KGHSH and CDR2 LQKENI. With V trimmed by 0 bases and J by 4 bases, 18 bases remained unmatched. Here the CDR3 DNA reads TGTGCCAGCTCACCACCAGCTGGTCGACTAGCGGGAGGCCACGTAGCGTACGAGCAGTACTTC. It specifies CASSPPAGRLAGGHVAYEQYF.

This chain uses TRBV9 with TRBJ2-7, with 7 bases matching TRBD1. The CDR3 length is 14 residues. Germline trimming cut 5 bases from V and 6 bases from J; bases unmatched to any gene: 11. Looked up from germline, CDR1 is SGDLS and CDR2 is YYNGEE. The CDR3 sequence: CASRLNTGEGEQYF. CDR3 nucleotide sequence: TGTGCCAGCAGGCTAAATACAGGGGAAGGCGAGCAGTACTTC.

The CDR3 DNA is TGTGCCAGCAGTTCTTATGGGACAGGGGCTTACGAGCAGTACTTC. Its translation is CASSSYGTGAYEQYF. The V call is TRBV27, the J call TRBJ2-7; TRBD1 agrees at 10 bases. J gave up 4 bases and V 4 bases, and 7 bases lay outside the gene matches. Looked up from germline, CDR1 is MNHEY and CDR2 is SMNVEV (reference sequence). This CDR3 comprises 15 residues.

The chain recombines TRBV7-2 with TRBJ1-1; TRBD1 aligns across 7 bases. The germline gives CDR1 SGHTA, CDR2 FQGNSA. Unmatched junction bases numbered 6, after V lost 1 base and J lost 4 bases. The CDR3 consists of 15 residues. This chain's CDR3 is CASSLGVAGGTEAFF. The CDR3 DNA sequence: TGTGCCAGCAGCTTAGGCGTAGCAGGGGGCACTGAAGCTTTCTTT. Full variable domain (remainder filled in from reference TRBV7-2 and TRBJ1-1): GAGVSQSPSNKVTEKGKDVELRCDPISGHTALYWYRQSLGQGLEFLIYFQGNSAPDKSGLPSDRFSAERTGGSVSTLTIQRTQQEDSAVYLCASSLGVAGGTEAFFGQGTRLTVV.